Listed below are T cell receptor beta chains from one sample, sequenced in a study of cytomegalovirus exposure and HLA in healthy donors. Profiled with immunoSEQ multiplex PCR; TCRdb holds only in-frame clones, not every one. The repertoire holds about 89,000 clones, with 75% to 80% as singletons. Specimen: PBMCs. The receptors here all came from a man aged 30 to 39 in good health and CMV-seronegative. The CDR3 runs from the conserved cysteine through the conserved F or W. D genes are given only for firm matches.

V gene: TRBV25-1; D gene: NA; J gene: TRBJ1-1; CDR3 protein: CASSDGRVHTEAFF
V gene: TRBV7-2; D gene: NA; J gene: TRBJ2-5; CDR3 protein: CASSFQGRGETQYF
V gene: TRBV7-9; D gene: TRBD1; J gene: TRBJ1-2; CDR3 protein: CSSSTSTGTGVNYGYTF
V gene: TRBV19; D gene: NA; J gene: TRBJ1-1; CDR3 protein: CASSVTMSGNTEAFF
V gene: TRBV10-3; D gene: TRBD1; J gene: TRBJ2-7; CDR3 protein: CAINRGYGGEQYF
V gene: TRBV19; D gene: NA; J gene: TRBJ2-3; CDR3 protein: CASSARGTQYF
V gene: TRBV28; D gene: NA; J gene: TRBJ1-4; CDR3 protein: CASSSQESGTRSEKLFF
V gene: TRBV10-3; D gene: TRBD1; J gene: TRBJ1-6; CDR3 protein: CAISESRQGGRNSPLHF
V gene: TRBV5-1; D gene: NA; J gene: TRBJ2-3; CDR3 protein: CASSLGRVSDTQYF
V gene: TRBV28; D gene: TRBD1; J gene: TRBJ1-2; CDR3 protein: CASSLAGQGTTSYGYTF
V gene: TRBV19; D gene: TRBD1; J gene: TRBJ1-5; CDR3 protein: CASSGQGAPWPQHF
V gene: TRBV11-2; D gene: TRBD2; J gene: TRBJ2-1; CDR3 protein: CASSLELADEQFF